This T cell receptor beta chain appears in the sequencing data of a study of shared clonotypes between healthy human individuals. Repertoires were generated with immunoSEQ multiplex PCR, while TCRdb's copy carries only in-frame clones and drops some. The sample includes hundreds of thousands of clones, 90% to 97% of them seen just once. The CDR3 is 14 residues long. V lost 5 bases and J 4 bases, leaving 14 bases between the germline ends. Germline CDR1 and CDR2: MDHEN and SYDVKM. J is TRBJ1-2 and V is TRBV28; D perhaps matches TRBD1 (5 bases). The receptor comes from a woman in her 30s in good health. Material for sequencing was naive CD4+ T cells sorted from blood. Subset in this sample: CD45RA+ positively selected. The CDR3 DNA reads TGTGCCAGCAGTACGACACCGGGGGGCTATGGCTACACCTTC. Translating it yields CASSTTPGGYGYTF.